Listed below are T cell receptor beta chains from one sample, sequenced in a study of blood T cell repertoires in COVID-19. Only in-frame clones appear in the TCRdb table, and some are missing; sequencing was by immunoSEQ multiplex PCR. This table holds roughly 180,000 clones, 80% to 90% found once. The sample comprised peripheral blood. These receptors were taken from a woman aged 40 to 50 with COVID-19, enrolled during active disease. The CDR3 runs from the conserved cysteine through the conserved F or W. D genes are given only for firm matches. Clone sizes are given selectively: once, few, many, or a class where the clone is expanded.

TRBD1	TRBV28	-	TRBJ1-2	CASRRPGQSNYGYTF	TGTGCCAGCCGTCGCCCGGGACAGAGTAACTATGGCTACACCTTC
-	TRBV5-1	-	TRBJ2-1	CASRQLRGSNEQFF	TGCGCCAGCAGACAACTCAGGGGTAGCAATGAGCAGTTCTTC
-	TRBV11-1	-	TRBJ1-6	CASSLRQSNSPLHF	TGTGCCAGCAGCTTAAGACAGTCTAATTCACCCCTCCACTTT
-	TRBV3-1/TRBV3-2	few	TRBJ1-2	CASSQDLGSGYGYTF	TGTGCCAGCAGCCAAGATCTCGGCAGCGGCTATGGCTACACCTTC
TRBD1	TRBV11-2	once	TRBJ2-7	CASSSKQGFTYEQYF	TGTGCCAGCAGCTCGAAACAGGGGTTTACCTACGAGCAGTACTTC
-	TRBV4-1	-	TRBJ2-1	CASRREASPRSYNEQFF	TGCGCCAGCAGGCGGGAAGCTTCGCCACGCTCCTACAATGAGCAGTTCTTC
TRBD1	TRBV5-1	-	TRBJ2-5	CASSSDRRETQYF	TGCGCCAGCAGCTCGGACAGGCGAGAGACCCAGTACTTC
-	TRBV9	-	TRBJ1-6	CASSVAYRENSPLHF	TGTGCCAGCAGCGTAGCCTACAGGGAGAATTCACCCCTCCACTTT
-	TRBV11-2	-	TRBJ1-4	CASSRGDHMGEKLFF	TGTGCCAGCAGCCGGGGGGACCACATGGGGGAAAAACTGTTTTTT
-	TRBV7-8	-	TRBJ1-1	CASSLTQGRNTEAFF	TGTGCCAGCAGCTTGACACAGGGAAGGAACACTGAAGCTTTCTTT
-	TRBV6-5	-	TRBJ2-1	CASSRDNYNEQFF	TGTGCCAGCAGTCGCGATAACTACAATGAGCAGTTCTTC
-	TRBV3-1/TRBV3-2	-	TRBJ2-1	CASSQGTSEQFF	TGTGCCAGCAGCCAGGGGACATCCGAGCAGTTCTTC
TRBD2	TRBV19	once	TRBJ2-3	CASQTSASTDTQYF	TGTGCCAGCCAGACTAGCGCAAGCACAGATACGCAGTATTTT
TRBD1	TRBV7-9	-	TRBJ1-1	CASSDRGIYTEAFF	TGTGCCAGCAGCGACAGGGGGATTTACACTGAAGCTTTCTTT
-	TRBV9	-	TRBJ1-1	CASSPSAWSGDTEAFF	TGTGCCAGCAGCCCCTCCGCTTGGTCAGGGGACACTGAAGCTTTCTTT
-	TRBV3-1/TRBV3-2	-	TRBJ1-4	CASSQNTEKLFF	TGTGCCAGCAGCCAAAACACCGAAAAACTGTTTTTT
-	TRBV5-1	few	TRBJ1-2	CASRGEGYGYTF	TGCGCCAGCAGGGGCGAGGGCTATGGCTACACCTTC
-	TRBV6-6	-	TRBJ1-1	CASTNPTSNTEAFF	TGTGCCAGCACTAACCCCACTTCGAACACTGAAGCTTTCTTT
TRBD2	TRBV28	-	TRBJ2-7	CASNPPAGGRYEQYF	TGTGCCAGCAATCCCCCGGCGGGAGGACGTTACGAGCAGTACTTC
-	TRBV13	-	TRBJ2-1	CASSFLARSYNEQFF	TGTGCCAGCAGCTTCCTAGCGCGGTCCTACAATGAGCAGTTCTTC